This entry concerns a single T cell receptor beta chain. This clone has just one count. What this receptor recognizes is not known. It has no much larger one-base neighbor in the sample; base qualities were not kept. The CDR3 covers 13 residues, taking in both the cysteine and the phenylalanine. The entry retains the CDR3 DNA only, 39 bases that are in frame from base 1. CDR1 and CDR2, looked up from the germline V gene, are SGHAT and FQNNGV. The V and J ends are trimmed by 7 bases and 7 bases, leaving 17 bases between them. The source of the sample is a study of control samples from healthy donors and cancer patients (dated by TCRdb to 2020 to 2021). Library preparation was by the immunoSEQ multiplex PCR assay. Drawn from immuneACCESS, this table holds only the in-frame rearrangements with V and J called that TCRdb kept. Clones are partly lost; checked studies trace under half to an unresolved V gene and leave the rest unexplained. The sample profile shows 40,000 to 60,000 clones; roughly 90% of them were found once. The ten largest clones add up to over 11% of the sample.

In this chain, TRBV11-2 is recombined with TRBJ2-7; the D gene could be TRBD1 or TRBD2, each one agreeing over 6 bases. The sequencing sample was made of PBMCs. This clonotype was obtained from a man aged 55 to 70 with head and neck cancer. The CDR3 protein sequence reads: CASTRTEGREQYF. The bases read TGTGCCAGCACCAGGACAGAGGGGAGGGAGCAGTACTTC. The CDR3, completed at both ends by the reference TRBV11-2 and TRBJ2-7 genes, gives the full variable domain EAGVAQSPRYKIIEKRQSVAFWCNPISGHATLYWYQQILGQGPKLLIQFQNNGVVDDSQLPKDRFSAERLKGVDSTLKIQPAKLEDSAVYLCASTRTEGREQYFGPGTRLTVT.